This T cell receptor (beta chain) was observed in a study of cytomegalovirus exposure and HLA in healthy donors. Study conclusions and caveats: In a later analysis, TCR beta V- and J-gene trimming showed a link to a missense DCLRE1C variant. Several V segments, TRBV6-2 and TRBV6-3 among them, could not be told apart and were dropped.

The CDR3 is 19 residues long. The V and J ends lost 3 bases and 1 base respectively, with 24 bases between them. Germline V gives CDR1 LNHDA, CDR2 SQIVND (reference sequence). Researchers ran the PCR with 60 Vbeta and 13 Jbeta primers. The table came from immunoSEQ multiplex PCR; TCRdb's copy has only in-frame clones and leaves some out. The profile covers approximately 130,000 clones, with more than 80% appearing a single time and about 6.7% taken by the ten largest. With regard to this clone: No antigen is known for it.

The source is a woman in her twenties or thirties in good health and CMV-seropositive. The sequenced sample consisted of PBMCs. The rearrangement joins TRBV19 to TRBJ1-1; D not certain. The CDR3 bases are TGTGCCAGTAGTATCGGGGAAGGGAGTTGGTCGATCAGGAACACTGAAGCTTTCTTT. Its translation is CASSIGEGSWSIRNTEAFF.